Below, 16 T cell receptor beta chains from the same sample are listed, as sequenced in a study of glioma-infiltrating T cells after dendritic cell vaccination. The time point is: after dendritic cell vaccination, including at tumor progression/relapse. Sequencing used immunoSEQ multiplex PCR; TCRdb keeps in-frame clones, though not all of them. This sample has approximately 62,000 clones, with around nine tenths found just once. This sample comprised blood, obtained after dendritic cell vaccination. These receptors were taken from a human donor with glioblastoma.

This chain links TRBV29-1 with TRBJ2-3; D possibly corresponds to TRBD1 (5 bases). Per germline, CDR1 SQVTM and CDR2 ANQGSEA. This CDR3 is 12 amino acids long. Trimming pared 2 bases from V and 5 bases from J, leaving 8 bases between. CDR3 in DNA: TGCAGCGTTGAACAAGGGGTAGATACGCAGTATTTT. Translated, it gives CSVEQGVDTQYF.

V gene TRBV30 combines with J gene TRBJ2-7; maybe TRBD2 (6 bases). Germline V CDR1 and CDR2: GTSNPN, SVGIG (reference sequence). V was clipped by 4 bases and J by 2 bases, with 21 bases between them. The CDR3 runs 16 residues. The CDR3 DNA reads as TGTGCCTGGAATGCCCCGTTCCGGAGGGGTACCTACGAGCAGTACTTC. Its translation is CAWNAPFRRGTYEQYF.

The chain links TRBV27 to TRBJ2-7, with D possibly TRBD2 on 6 matching bases. CDR3 size: 15 residues. Trimming removed 5 bases from V and 7 bases from J, with 21 bases in between. Germline lookup yields CDR1 MNHEY and CDR2 SMNVEV (reference sequence). CDR3 loop: CASSPRDFTYGEQYF. The DNA of the CDR3 is TGTGCCAGCAGTCCTAGGGACTTCACGTATGGGGAGCAGTACTTC.

Written as DNA, the CDR3 is TGTGCCTCGGACAGGGAGGAGGGTGAAAAACTGTTTTTT. It yields the protein CASDREEGEKLFF. This chain connects TRBV30 to TRBJ1-4; 8 bases are a match to TRBD1. CDR1 and CDR2 from the germline V gene are GTSNPN and SVGIG (reference sequence). This CDR3 has 13 amino acids. V shed 7 bases and J 7 bases; nucleotides not matched to a gene: 8.

The chain has TRBV25-1 and TRBJ2-4, with 7 bases aligning to TRBD1. Germline V gene sequence: CDR1 MGHDK, CDR2 SYGVNS. CDR3 length equals 17 residues. Unmatched junction bases numbered 9, after V lost 1 base and J lost 3 bases. The CDR3 bases are TGTGCCAGCAGTGAATCGGGACAGTCCAGGGGCAAAAACATTCAGTACTTC. Protein product: CASSESGQSRGKNIQYF. Drawing the rest from reference TRBV25-1 and TRBJ2-4, the complete variable domain is EADIYQTPRYLVIGTGKKITLECSQTMGHDKMYWYQQDPGMELHLIHYSYGVNSTEKGDLSSESTVSRIRTEHFPLTLESARPSHTSQYLCASSESGQSRGKNIQYFGAGTRLSVL.

The chain joins TRBV11-2 to TRBJ2-2, with D tentatively TRBD2 (6 bases). There are 17 residues in the CDR3. Germline values: CDR1 SGHAT, CDR2 FQNNGV. The germline V and J ends were trimmed by 5 bases and 6 bases, with 22 bases remaining between them. The CDR3 region is CASSPRRPGEGAGELFF. The DNA for the CDR3 is TGTGCCAGCAGCCCCCGGCGGCCGGGGGAAGGTGCCGGGGAGCTGTTTTTT.

V and J are TRBV9 and TRBJ1-1; weak D call: TRBD1 (6 bases). Germline-derived CDR1 and CDR2 are SGDLS and YYNGEE. This CDR3 spans 16 amino acids. Trimming removed 4 bases from V and 4 bases from J, with 20 bases in between. This chain's CDR3 is CASSPRGGRSGTEAFF. Here the CDR3 DNA reads TGTGCCAGCAGCCCCCGGGGGGGCAGATCGGGCACTGAAGCTTTCTTT.

This chain uses TRBV6-1 with TRBJ1-2; the D is unclear. Germline V gene sequence: CDR1 MNHNS, CDR2 SASEGT. V was cut by 7 bases and J by 0 bases, with 12 bases left in between. The CDR3 totals 14 residues. The CDR3, as DNA: TGTGCCAGCACCCGCGGCGGGTCTAACTATGGCTACACCTTC. Translating it yields CASTRGGSNYGYTF.

The V and J genes are TRBV9 and TRBJ1-1, with a weak D call TRBD1 (5 bases). This CDR3 has 16 amino acids. Germline CDR1 and CDR2: SGDLS and YYNGEE. The V gene lost 0 bases and the J gene lost 1 base, with 13 bases spanning the gap. CDR3 residues: CASSVDTLGQNTEAFF. CDR3 in DNA: TGTGCCAGCAGCGTAGATACCTTAGGACAGAACACTGAAGCTTTCTTT.

This clone was detected once. The chain is built from TRBV25-1 and TRBJ1-2, with 9 bases fitting TRBD1. Germline V gives CDR1 MGHDK, CDR2 SYGVNS. The junction had 6 bases not matched to a gene; V was cut back by 3 bases and J by 1 base. The CDR3 is 16 residues long. CDR3 DNA: TGTGCCAGCAGTGATCTGGGACAGGGTTTTAACTATGGCTACACCTTC. This encodes CASSDLGQGFNYGYTF.

This chain links TRBV7-2 with TRBJ1-2, with TRBD1 matching 7 bases. J lost 6 bases, V lost 4 bases, and 11 bases had no gene match. Germline CDR1 SGHTA, CDR2 FQGNSA. The CDR3 loop spans 15 amino acids. CDR3 in DNA: TGTGCCAGCAGCTCACCCGGGACAGAGACGAATGGCTACACCTTC. Translating gives CASSSPGTETNGYTF. Drawing the rest from reference TRBV7-2 and TRBJ1-2, the complete variable domain is GAGVSQSPSNKVTEKGKDVELRCDPISGHTALYWYRQSLGQGLEFLIYFQGNSAPDKSGLPSDRFSAERTGGSVSTLTIQRTQQEDSAVYLCASSSPGTETNGYTFGSGTRLTVV.

This clone was detected a few times. The chain joins TRBV10-1 to TRBJ1-1; no clear D gene. With 8 bases removed from V and 5 bases from J, the gap between germline ends came to 15 bases. The germline CDR1 and CDR2 sequences are WNHNN and SYGVQD (reference sequence). The CDR3 contains 13 residues. The CDR3 bases are TGCGCCAGCCGCCGGGGATTCAATACTGAAGCTTTCTTT. As protein: CASRRGFNTEAFF.

This clone was seen a handful of times. The chain couples TRBV6-5 to TRBJ2-3; 13 nucleotides match TRBD2. Germline assignment: CDR1 MNHEY and CDR2 SVGAGI. V shed 5 bases and J 13 bases; nucleotides not matched to a gene: 3. This CDR3 contains 12 residues. CDR3 protein: CASSRTSGSEYF. CDR3 bases: TGTGCCAGCAGTAGGACTAGCGGGAGTGAGTATTTT.

The chain carries TRBV4-2 and TRBJ2-3; 10 bases are a match to TRBD2. J gave up 6 bases and V 3 bases, and 12 bases lay outside the gene matches. Looked up from germline, CDR1 is LGHNA and CDR2 is YNFKEQ. The CDR3 is made up of 17 amino acids. The DNA of the CDR3 is TGTGCCAGCAGCCAGGCCCTAGCGGGAGAACTGGGGGATACGCAGTATTTT. Amino acids: CASSQALAGELGDTQYF.

The chain couples TRBV7-2 to TRBJ2-4; 9 bases map to TRBD2. Germline V gene sequence: CDR1 SGHTA, CDR2 FQGNSA. V was clipped by 1 base and J by 6 bases; unmatched bases: 4. CDR3 length: 15 amino acids. This CDR3 is CASSLVRGGANIQYF. Written as DNA, the CDR3 is TGTGCCAGCAGCTTAGTGCGGGGGGGCGCAAACATTCAGTACTTC.

The V and J genes are TRBV6-5 and TRBJ1-2, with D maybe TRBD1 (6 bases). This CDR3 spans 14 amino acids. Looked up from germline, CDR1 is MNHEY and CDR2 is SVGAGI. Trimming stripped 10 bases from V and 0 bases from J, with 15 bases between. The chain's CDR3 is CAIRKTGANYGYTF. The CDR3, as DNA: TGTGCCATCCGTAAGACAGGAGCTAACTATGGCTACACCTTC.